Below, one T cell receptor beta chain is given with its context. The data belong to a study of cytomegalovirus exposure and HLA in healthy donors. Germline V lookup: CDR1 MGHDK, CDR2 SYGVNS. J was trimmed by 5 bases and V by 4 bases; bases with no gene match: 11. The CDR3 totals 15 residues. The PCR used 60 Vbeta and 13 Jbeta primers. Sequencing used immunoSEQ multiplex PCR; TCRdb keeps in-frame clones, though not all of them. The repertoire consists of tens of thousands of clones, with over 75% occurring once and the leading ten covering around 6%. The TCR sequence derives from a female donor in good health and CMV-seronegative. Sequencing input: PBMCs. The rearrangement joins TRBV25-1 to TRBJ2-7; TRBD2 matches at 7 bases. The CDR3 coding sequence is TGTGCCAGCAGTGCGTGGGGCGGGAGCATCAACGAGCAGTACTTC. Protein sequence: CASSAWGGSINEQYF.